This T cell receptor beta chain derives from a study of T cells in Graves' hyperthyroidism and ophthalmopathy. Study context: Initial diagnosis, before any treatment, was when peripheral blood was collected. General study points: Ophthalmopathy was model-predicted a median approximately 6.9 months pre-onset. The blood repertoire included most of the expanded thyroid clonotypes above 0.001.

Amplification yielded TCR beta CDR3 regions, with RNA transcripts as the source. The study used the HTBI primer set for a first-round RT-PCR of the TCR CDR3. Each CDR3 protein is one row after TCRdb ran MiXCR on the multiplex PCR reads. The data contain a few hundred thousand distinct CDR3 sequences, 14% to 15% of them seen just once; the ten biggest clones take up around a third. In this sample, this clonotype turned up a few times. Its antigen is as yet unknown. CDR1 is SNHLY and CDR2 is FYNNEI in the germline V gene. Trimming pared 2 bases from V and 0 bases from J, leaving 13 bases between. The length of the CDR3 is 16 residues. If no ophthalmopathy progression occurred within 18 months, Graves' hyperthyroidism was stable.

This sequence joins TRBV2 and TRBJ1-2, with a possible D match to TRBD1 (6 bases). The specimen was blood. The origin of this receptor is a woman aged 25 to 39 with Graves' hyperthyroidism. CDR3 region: CASSERGASSNYGYTF. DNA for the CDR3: TGTGCCAGCAGTGAAAGGGGGGCCTCCTCTAACTATGGCTACACCTTC. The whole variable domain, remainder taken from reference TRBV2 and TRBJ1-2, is EPEVTQTPSHQVTQMGQEVILRCVPISNHLYFYWYRQILGQKVEFLVSFYNNEISEKSEIFDDQFSVERPDGSNFTLKIRSTKLEDSAMYFCASSERGASSNYGYTFGSGTRLTVV.